A selection of T cell receptor beta chains follows, all from one sample in a study of regulatory T cells in long-lasting Graves disease. A single record per CDR3 protein comes from TCRdb applying MiXCR to the multiplex PCR reads. This sample carries 700,000 or so distinct CDR3 sequences, around 30% of them seen once, and the ten largest clones take around 40%. The sample was peripheral blood mononuclear cells (PBMCs), taken when the disease was refractory, from a patient treated with antithyroid drugs. Receptors were obtained from a female donor with Graves disease. The CDR3 runs from the conserved cysteine through the conserved F or W. A D gene is named only where the DNA matches it firmly. Clone size appears in some rows only: once, few, many, or a class for an expanded clone.

CDR3 DNA | CDR3 protein | clone size | D gene | J gene | V gene
TGTGCCAGCAGTGAATTCTCGGCGAGCTCCTACAATGAGCAGTTCTTC | CASSEFSASSYNEQFF | - | - | TRBJ2-1 | TRBV2
TGTGCCAGCAGCCTGCCTAAGGACAGGGGAGGCGATGGCTACACCTTC | CASSLPKDRGGDGYTF | - | TRBD1 | TRBJ1-2 | TRBV3-1
TGTGCCAGCAGCCACCCGAGGGACCGCGAAAGCTCCTACGAGCAGTACTTC | CASSHPRDRESSYEQYF | - | - | TRBJ2-7 | TRBV3-1
TGTGCCAGTAGTATATCTCTCAGCCTCTACGAGCAGTACTTC | CASSISLSLYEQYF | - | - | TRBJ2-7 | TRBV19
TGCGCCAGCAGCTACCGGGCAGGGGAGAACACTGAAGCTTTCTTT | CASSYRAGENTEAFF | - | - | TRBJ1-1 | TRBV5-1
TGCAGTGCTAGAGGTCAGGATAGGGACATTCAGTACTTC | CSARGQDRDIQYF | - | - | TRBJ2-4 | TRBV20-1
TGTGCCAGTACCGGACCGGGACGGGTTATGAACACTGAAGCTTTCTTT | CASTGPGRVMNTEAFF | few | - | TRBJ1-1 | TRBV19
TGTGCCAGCAGTTACCGATCGGGACAGGGGAGGGCTTTCTTT | CASSYRSGQGRAFF | - | TRBD1 | TRBJ1-1 | TRBV12-3/TRBV12-4
TGTGCCAGCAGCTTAACCGGGACTAGCGGGAGTCGCACCGGGGAGCTGTTTTTT | CASSLTGTSGSRTGELFF | few | TRBD2 | TRBJ2-2 | TRBV7-3
TGTGCCAGCATGCTCGGGGCCACCTACGAGCAGTACTTC | CASMLGATYEQYF | few | - | TRBJ2-7 | TRBV6-1
TGCAGCGCCACTGGGACATCGAACACCGGGGAGCTGTTTTTT | CSATGTSNTGELFF | few | - | TRBJ2-2 | TRBV29-1
TGTGCCAGCACACCCAACTATGGCTACACCTTC | CASTPNYGYTF | many | - | TRBJ1-2 | TRBV2
TGTGCCAGCAGTCTTTCTCCTTTCGGGACTGAAGCTTTCTTT | CASSLSPFGTEAFF | - | - | TRBJ1-1 | TRBV27
TGTGCCATCACCGCACGACAGGGGACCACTGAAGCTTTCTTT | CAITARQGTTEAFF | - | TRBD1 | TRBJ1-1 | TRBV10-3
TGTGCCAGCAGACTGGGAACAGCCGGCAATCAGCCCCAGCATTTT | CASRLGTAGNQPQHF | - | - | TRBJ1-5 | TRBV12-3/TRBV12-4
TGTGCCAGCAGCTTGGCCGGGCCAGGGTCCTACGAGCAGTACTTC | CASSLAGPGSYEQYF | - | - | TRBJ2-7 | TRBV5-8
TGTGCCAGCAGCCAAATAGGACAGGGTGGTGAAGCTTTCTTT | CASSQIGQGGEAFF | - | TRBD1 | TRBJ1-1 | TRBV3-1
TGTGCCAGCAGTCGTTCCGGGACAGGGTTTAGCACTGAAGCTTTCTTT | CASSRSGTGFSTEAFF | few | TRBD1 | TRBJ1-1 | TRBV27
TGTGCCAGCAGTTTAGGAACGGGACCTTACACCGGGGAGCTGTTTTTT | CASSLGTGPYTGELFF | - | - | TRBJ2-2 | TRBV28
TGTGCCAGCAATCCAGCGGAGCCACAAGAGACCCAGTACTTC | CASNPAEPQETQYF | many | - | TRBJ2-5 | TRBV6-1
TGTGCCAGCAGGGCGCGGGGGCTCGGCTATGGCTACACCTTC | CASRARGLGYGYTF | - | - | TRBJ1-2 | TRBV6-1
TGCAGTGCCGGGACAGGTCAACAGCCCCAGCATTTT | CSAGTGQQPQHF | - | TRBD1 | TRBJ1-5 | TRBV20-1
TGTGCCAGTAGGACCCTAGAGGTCGGAGCGAACACTGAAGCTTTCTTT | CASRTLEVGANTEAFF | - | - | TRBJ1-1 | TRBV19
TGTGCCAAACTCAAGTCCGGCCGCGGATACTACGAGCAGTACTTC | CAKLKSGRGYYEQYF | few | - | TRBJ2-7 | TRBV28
TGTGCCAGCAGCTTAGGACAGGGCATCAATGAGCAGTTCTTC | CASSLGQGINEQFF | - | TRBD1 | TRBJ2-1 | TRBV11-1
TGTGCCAGCAGCTTTTCTACGGGCCGTAGCTCTGGAAACACCGTATATTTT | CASSFSTGRSSGNTVYF | - | - | TRBJ1-3 | TRBV11-2
TGTGCCAGCAGTTCGAGCCTCGACGCGAACACTGAAGCTTTCTTT | CASSSSLDANTEAFF | - | - | TRBJ1-1 | TRBV7-9
TGTGCCAGCAGCATACCAGGGTCAGAGACCCAGTACTTC | CASSIPGSETQYF | many | - | TRBJ2-5 | TRBV13
TGCGCCAGCAAAGGGTCTTCCCAGGGCACTGAAGCTTTCTTT | CASKGSSQGTEAFF | many | - | TRBJ1-1 | TRBV5-1
TGTGCCAGCAGCCGCGGGACTAGCGGGGGCCTCACCGGGGAGCTGTTTTTT | CASSRGTSGGLTGELFF | - | TRBD2 | TRBJ2-2 | TRBV6-2/TRBV6-3
TGCAGCGTTAATAAAGGGGGCTCGGGTGAAGCTTTCTTT | CSVNKGGSGEAFF | - | TRBD1 | TRBJ1-1 | TRBV29-1
TGTGCCAGCAGCTCGACGAGACAGGGGAGCACTGAAGCTTTCTTT | CASSSTRQGSTEAFF | - | TRBD1 | TRBJ1-1 | TRBV7-2
TGTGCCAGCAGCCCAACGGGCAGCGACGAGCAGTACTTC | CASSPTGSDEQYF | - | - | TRBJ2-7 | TRBV7-3
TGTGCCAGCAGCCAAGCCGAGTATGAAAAACTGTTTTTT | CASSQAEYEKLFF | - | - | TRBJ1-4 | TRBV4-2
TGTGCCAGCCGCCGACTTAACACCGGGGAGCTGTTTTTT | CASRRLNTGELFF | few | - | TRBJ2-2 | TRBV12-3/TRBV12-4
TGTGCCAGCAGCGGCCGGGACAGGGATGGCTACACCTTC | CASSGRDRDGYTF | - | TRBD1 | TRBJ1-2 | TRBV7-6
TGTGCCAGCAGCTTAGTTGCAGGAAAGAACACTGAAGCTTTCTTT | CASSLVAGKNTEAFF | - | - | TRBJ1-1 | TRBV7-2
TGTGCCAGCCGCGGCCGGGGGGCGGTTGGCTACACCTTC | CASRGRGAVGYTF | - | - | TRBJ1-2 | TRBV19
TGCAGTGCTGGACCCGGACGCCAAGAGACCCAGTACTTC | CSAGPGRQETQYF | - | - | TRBJ2-5 | TRBV20-1
TGTGCCAGCAGCTTAGGCGCCTTCGGGAGTCGGAGTAAGGCCAAAAACATTCAGTACTTC | CASSLGAFGSRSKAKNIQYF | - | - | TRBJ2-4 | TRBV7-3
TGTGCCAGCAGCCGGGACAGGGGCGACGAGACCCAGTACTTC | CASSRDRGDETQYF | - | TRBD1 | TRBJ2-5 | TRBV7-3
TGCAGTGCTAGTGCTCAGAAGGCGGGTAGCAATCAGCCCCAGCATTTT | CSASAQKAGSNQPQHF | few | - | TRBJ1-5 | TRBV20-1
TGTGCCAGCAGCTCGACCCCTGCGACCGTCGAGCAGTACTTC | CASSSTPATVEQYF | - | - | TRBJ2-7 | TRBV7-9
TGTGCCAGCAGTCCAGGACTAGCGGGTTACCAAGAGACCCAGTACTTC | CASSPGLAGYQETQYF | few | TRBD2 | TRBJ2-5 | TRBV12-3/TRBV12-4
TGTGCCAGCAGCTTACTGGTGCACCAAGAGACCCAGTACTTC | CASSLLVHQETQYF | many | - | TRBJ2-5 | TRBV13
TGTGCCACCAGGGGGGCGCGGGAAGTTTCTGGCTATGGCTACACCTTC | CATRGAREVSGYGYTF | - | TRBD1 | TRBJ1-2 | TRBV27
TGTGCCAGCAGTTCCCTGACAGGGGGTGGCTCGAGGACTGAAGCTTTCTTT | CASSSLTGGGSRTEAFF | many | TRBD1 | TRBJ1-1 | TRBV28
TGTGCCAGCAGTCTCGCCGGGTGGACAGGCCTTAACTATGGCTACACCTTC | CASSLAGWTGLNYGYTF | few | TRBD1 | TRBJ1-2 | TRBV11-2
TGTGCCAGCAGCCCCGGGACATTCTACGAGCAGTACTTC | CASSPGTFYEQYF | many | - | TRBJ2-7 | TRBV14
TGCAGCGTTGATGGCGGTGGCTACACCTTC | CSVDGGGYTF | - | - | TRBJ1-2 | TRBV29-1
TGCAGTGCTAGTTTACCGGGACAGGGCACTGAAGCTTTCTTT | CSASLPGQGTEAFF | - | TRBD1 | TRBJ1-1 | TRBV20-1
TGTGCCAGCATAACCGGGACAACCGCCAAAAACATTCAGTACTTC | CASITGTTAKNIQYF | - | - | TRBJ2-4 | TRBV2
TGTGCCACCAGCAGAGATTCCGACAGGGACGATGGCTACACCTTC | CATSRDSDRDDGYTF | few | TRBD1 | TRBJ1-2 | TRBV15
TGTGCCAGCAGTTCGGACAGGGGAGATCCCTATGGCTACACCTTC | CASSSDRGDPYGYTF | many | TRBD1 | TRBJ1-2 | TRBV12-3/TRBV12-4
TGTGCCAGCAGTGGAACTGGGGCCAACGTCCTGACTTTC | CASSGTGANVLTF | - | - | TRBJ2-6 | TRBV6-1